The 15 T cell receptor beta chains below were found in one sample sequenced in a study of CD8+CD57+ T cells in acquired aplastic anemia. CD8+CD57+ cell expansion, shown by flow cytometry, had occurred in the patients selected for sequencing. TCR beta VDJ and CDR3 were profiled, and genomic DNA was the template. MiXCR, run by TCRdb on the reads, gives a single entry per CDR3 protein. The repertoire holds roughly 280,000 distinct CDR3 sequences, roughly 53% seen once, with roughly 1.2% in the top ten. The source material was sorted CD4+, CD8+, or CD8+CD57+ T cells (not recorded which) from PBMCs. The receptors stem from a human donor with aplastic anemia.

The rearrangement uses TRBV9 and TRBJ1-1; 9 positions match TRBD1. The V segment lost 4 bases and the J segment 10 bases; nucleotides outside the gene matches: 8. Germline V lookup: CDR1 SGDLS, CDR2 YYNGEE. CDR3 length equals 13 residues. CDR3 in amino acids: CASSHRPGQGAFF. In DNA form, the CDR3 reads TGTGCCAGCAGCCATAGGCCGGGACAGGGAGCTTTCTTT.

This clonotype was observed many times. The chain is built from TRBV7-9 and TRBJ1-5, with no clear D. Germline-derived CDR1 and CDR2 are SEHNR and FQNEAQ (reference sequence). This CDR3 comprises 12 residues. V was trimmed by 1 base and J by 3 bases, leaving 1 base between them. In DNA form, the CDR3 reads TGTGCCAGCAGCTTAGTCAATCAGCCCCAGCATTTT. Residues: CASSLVNQPQHF.

The chain recombines TRBV7-2 with TRBJ2-5; the match to TRBD2 covers 14 bases. CDR3 size: 16 residues. Trimming took 5 bases from V and 5 from J; bases not matched to a gene: 7. The V gene's germline CDR1 is SGHTA and CDR2 FQGNSA. CDR3 region: CASSQGRTSGGETQYF. As DNA, the CDR3 is TGTGCCAGCAGCCAAGGGAGGACTAGCGGGGGGGAGACCCAGTACTTC. Based on the CDR3 plus reference TRBV7-2 and TRBJ2-5, the full variable domain is GAGVSQSPSNKVTEKGKDVELRCDPISGHTALYWYRQSLGQGLEFLIYFQGNSAPDKSGLPSDRFSAERTGGSVSTLTIQRTQQEDSAVYLCASSQGRTSGGETQYFGPGTRLLVL.

As DNA, the CDR3 is TGCAGTGCGGGAAGCAGCACTGAGCAGTTCTTC. Translating it yields CSAGSSTEQFF. This rearrangement joins TRBV20-1 to TRBJ2-1; D not certain. The germline gives CDR1 DFQATT, CDR2 SNEGSKA (reference sequence). The V end was cut by 6 bases, the J end by 9 bases, with 12 bases between. CDR3 length equals 11 residues.

This clonotype was counted at least ten times. The chain couples TRBV3-1 to TRBJ2-3; D remains unclear. From germline, CDR1 is LGHDT and CDR2 YNNKEL (reference sequence). There are 13 residues in the CDR3. V was trimmed by 2 bases and J by 3 bases, leaving 6 bases between them. DNA for the CDR3: TGTGCCAGCAGCCAATTCCCAACAGATACGCAGTATTTT. Amino acids: CASSQFPTDTQYF.

CDR3 bases: TGCAGCGTTGAAGAGGGACAGGTCTCCTACAATGAGCAGTTCTTC. It specifies CSVEEGQVSYNEQFF. This chain joins TRBV29-1 and TRBJ2-1; TRBD1 matches at 8 bases. The CDR3 runs to 15 residues. Germline V gene lookup returns CDR1 SQVTM and CDR2 ANQGSEA. V trimming: 0 bases; J trimming: 0 bases; junction bases outside the gene matches: 1.

V usage is TRBV10-3 and J usage is TRBJ2-1, with 7 bases lining up with TRBD1. The CDR3 contains 15 residues. Trimming at V came to 10 bases and at J to 2 bases, leaving 11 bases not matched to a gene. The germline V gene has CDR1 ENHRY and CDR2 SYGVKD. The CDR3 DNA sequence: TGTGCCACAAACCCCAGGACAGGAGCCTACAATGAGCAGTTCTTC. Translation: CATNPRTGAYNEQFF.

The rearrangement uses TRBV5-1 and TRBJ1-3; D gene ambiguous. CDR3 length: 15 amino acids. The V gene's germline CDR1 is SGHRS and CDR2 YFSETQ. Between the trimmed V and J ends, which lost 4 bases and 1 base, there was a span of 12 bases. The CDR3 DNA follows: TGCGCCAGCAGCAGCGGGCAGGTGTCTGGAAACACCATATATTTT. As protein: CASSSGQVSGNTIYF.

CDR3 residues: CASSPLGDSLNTEAFF. The CDR3 DNA sequence: TGTGCCAGCTCACCATTGGGGGACAGCTTGAACACTGAAGCTTTCTTT. This chain links TRBV18 with TRBJ1-1; 7 nucleotides align to TRBD1. V trimming: 2 bases; J trimming: 0 bases; junction bases outside the gene matches: 6. The CDR3 totals 16 residues. Germline-derived CDR1 and CDR2 are KGHSH and LQKENI.

The chain is built from TRBV24-1 and TRBJ1-5; TRBD1 matches 10 bases. Germline CDR1 and CDR2: KGHDR and SFDVKD. The CDR3 consists of 16 residues. V gave up 9 bases and J gave up 5 bases; unmatched junction bases: 12. CDR3 bases: TGTGCCACCTCGGGACAGGGGCCGGTGATTGATCAGCCCCAGCATTTT. Translation: CATSGQGPVIDQPQHF.

This chain connects TRBV4-1 to TRBJ2-7; D is ambiguous. The CDR3 has 14 residues. V lost 1 base and J 3 bases, leaving 10 bases between the germline ends. The germline gives CDR1 MGHRA, CDR2 YSYEKL. The CDR3 sequence is CASSQARFIYEQYF. CDR3 nucleotide sequence: TGCGCCAGCAGCCAAGCAAGGTTTATCTACGAGCAGTACTTC.

This clonotype was recorded at least ten times. This chain links TRBV24-1 with TRBJ2-3; D gene unclear. Germline CDR1 is KGHDR and CDR2 is SFDVKD. The CDR3 sequence is 11 residues long. V dropped 5 bases and J dropped 8 bases, with 7 bases sitting between them. The CDR3 DNA sequence: TGTGCCACCAGTGCTTCTGGTACGCAGTATTTT. It encodes CATSASGTQYF.

The chain employs TRBV19 and TRBJ1-1; D call uncertain. This CDR3 has 13 residues. CDR1 is LNHDA, CDR2 SQIVND, per germline (reference sequence). V lost 5 bases and J lost 6, with 13 bases in between. The CDR3 DNA reads as TGTGCCAGTAGTCCCAACGGGCGCCCTGAAGCTTTCTTT. This sequence encodes CASSPNGRPEAFF.

This clonotype has at least ten counts. A junction boundary mismatches the germline segment, possibly from a read error. This rearrangement joins TRBV9 to TRBJ2-2, with a possible D match to TRBD2 (7 bases). The CDR3 consists of 12 residues. The germline V gene has CDR1 SGDLS and CDR2 YYNGEE. CDR3 bases: TGTGCCAGCAGCGTGGGAGGGGGGGAACTGTTTTTT. This gives the protein CASSVGGGELFF.

This clonotype was counted only a few times. This chain connects TRBV7-9 to TRBJ2-1, with D perhaps matching TRBD1 (5 bases). The CDR3 contains 14 residues. Germline V gene sequence: CDR1 SEHNR, CDR2 FQNEAQ (reference sequence). Trimming took 4 bases from V and 6 from J, leaving 13 bases between them. In DNA form, the CDR3 reads TGTGCCAGCAGCTCGGTAACAGGTTTCAATGAGCAGTTCTTC. Translating gives CASSSVTGFNEQFF.